This T cell receptor (beta chain) originates from a study of blood T cell repertoires in COVID-19. CDR1 and CDR2 (germline): SGHTA, FQGNSA. V gave up 8 bases and J gave up 2 bases; unmatched junction bases: 7. The CDR3 sequence is 15 residues long. Some clones are missing from TCRdb's copy, which holds only in-frame ones; the method was immunoSEQ multiplex PCR. The sample yields about 260,000 clones, roughly 85% seen once. V and J are TRBV7-2 and TRBJ2-7; 12 nucleotides agree with TRBD2. Sequencing was done on a sample of peripheral blood. The receptor was derived from a woman in her 50s who had recovered from COVID-19. CDR3 nucleotides: TGTGCCAGCCGAATGACTAGCGGGGGAGCCTACGAGCAGTACTTC. The encoded protein is CASRMTSGGAYEQYF. Supplemented by reference TRBV7-2 and TRBJ2-7, the full variable domain reads GAGVSQSPSNKVTEKGKDVELRCDPISGHTALYWYRQSLGQGLEFLIYFQGNSAPDKSGLPSDRFSAERTGGSVSTLTIQRTQQEDSAVYLCASRMTSGGAYEQYFGPGTRLTVT.